The 29 T cell receptor beta chains presented below share a single source sample, sequenced in a study of tumor-infiltrating lymphocytes in primary liver carcinoma. Both RNA and DNA were isolated together from about 20-30 mg of bulk tissue that had not been sorted. A primer in the constant region served to generate TCR beta cDNA from approximately 460 ng of total RNA. Slightly modified ARM-PCR served as the procedure for the TCR beta libraries. These libraries came from three rounds of nested multiplex PCR. Two initial PCR rounds of approximately 10 cycles each paired TRBV1-TRBV30 forward primers with a C-beta reverse primer. TCRdb independently ran MiXCR on the multiplex PCR reads; one entry per CDR3 protein. This sample yields 100,000 to 150,000 distinct CDR3 sequences, of which 60% to 80% are seen a single time; roughly 8% belongs to the top ten. The sequencing sample was made of liver tumor tissue from sampling region 3. Subset: tumor region T3, left-lateral pole. The origin of the receptors is an older woman with primary liver carcinoma and hepatitis B virus infection.

A word on this clonotype: Possible read error: a much larger clone is one base away. V usage is TRBV6-1 and J usage is TRBJ2-7; 8 bases are shared with TRBD2. The CDR3 covers 15 residues. CDR1 and CDR2 (germline): MNHNS, SASEGT. CDR3 DNA: TGTACCAGCAGTGCCTACGGGACTAGAAAATACGAGCAGTACTTC. Protein sequence: CTSSAYGTRKYEQYF.

This clonotype was recorded a few times. This sequence may be a read error, since a much larger clone differs from it by one base. The chain employs TRBV6-1 and TRBJ1-4, with 9 bases aligning to TRBD1. The CDR3 sequence is 15 residues long. CDR1 and CDR2 (germline): MNHNS, SASEGT. CDR3 nucleotides: TGTGCCAGCAATGAAGGAGGGACAGGGAAGAAAAAACTGTTTTTT. The encoded protein is CASNEGGTGKKKLFF.

Of note for this clonotype: Relative to the germline gene, one junction end is altered; a read error may explain this. The CDR3, as DNA: TGTGCCAGCAGCCTCCAACCGGGACTTAACAATGAACAGTTCTTC. Translated: CASSLQPGLNNEQFF. The chain uses TRBV4-2 and TRBJ2-1; D possibly corresponds to TRBD2 (6 bases). This CDR3 region has 15 residues. Germline V CDR1 and CDR2: LGHNA, YNFKEQ.

On this clonotype: Relative to the germline gene, one junction end is altered; a read error may explain this. V and J are TRBV6-1 and TRBJ2-4; the match to TRBD2 covers 8 bases. Germline V CDR1 and CDR2: MNHNS, SASEGT. The CDR3 contains 19 residues. CDR3 loop: CASSEEASGMTSAKDIQYF. The CDR3 nucleotides are TGTGCCAGCAGTGAAGAGGCAAGCGGGATGACTAGCGCCAAAGACATTCAGTATTTC.

A remark on this clonotype: A single base separates this from a much larger clone, so it may be a read error. This chain joins TRBV7-9 and TRBJ2-6, with D possibly TRBD2 on 6 matching bases. Between the trimmed V and J ends, which lost 1 base and 8 bases, there was a span of 9 bases. CDR1 is SEHNR, CDR2 FQNEAQ, per germline (reference sequence). The CDR3 contains 14 residues. The CDR3 DNA follows: TGTGCCAGCAGCTTAGATGGCGGGACCAACGTCCTGACTTTC. It codes for CASSLDGGTNVLTF.

This clonotype was counted at least ten times. The chain's CDR3 is CASSLGAGPGELFF. As DNA, the CDR3 is TGTGCCAGCAGTTTAGGCGCGGGCCCCGGGGAGCTGTTTTTT. The chain links TRBV12-3 or TRBV12-4 to TRBJ2-2; D possibly corresponds to TRBD2 (5 bases). The V end lost 1 base, the J end lost 6 bases, and 9 bases lay between the germline ends. The length of the CDR3 is 14 residues.

About this clonotype itself: Possible read error: a much larger clone is one base away. Here the CDR3 omits its conserved ending phenylalanine or tryptophan, so a read error is the likely source. The genes are TRBV5-6 and TRBJ1-1; 10 bases align to TRBD1. Trimming at V came to 4 bases and at J to 4 bases, leaving 7 bases not matched to a gene. CDR1 is SGHDT and CDR2 is YYEEEE in the germline V gene. This CDR3 contains 15 residues. CDR3 nucleotides: TGTGCCAGCAGCAAAGACAGGGGGCTGAGCACTGAAGCTTTCTCT. Translation: CASSKDRGLSTEAFS.

Turning to this clonotype: Here the CDR3 omits its conserved ending phenylalanine or tryptophan, so a read error is the likely source. This chain uses TRBV4-1 with TRBJ2-3, with TRBD1 matching 8 bases. The junction had 10 bases not matched to a gene; V was cut back by 8 bases and J by 3 bases. The CDR3 runs 15 residues. From germline, CDR1 is MGHRA and CDR2 YSYEKL. The chain's CDR3 is CASGAGTGTTDTQYI. The CDR3 DNA sequence: TGCGCCAGCGGCGCCGGGACAGGCACGACAGATACGCAGTATATT.

The chain joins TRBV11-2 to TRBJ2-1; D might be TRBD2 (5 bases). The length of the CDR3 is 14 residues. Trimming took off 9 bases at V and 4 bases at J, with 16 bases between the two ends. The germline gives CDR1 SGHAT, CDR2 FQNNGV. The CDR3 loop reads CASSALPDYNEQFF. CDR3 DNA sequence: TGTGCCAGTAGCGCCTTACCGGATTACAATGAGCAGTTCTTC.

Remarks on this clonotype: The junction and the germline gene differ at one end; a read error may be behind it. This chain connects TRBV11-2 to TRBJ2-1, with 14 nucleotides matching TRBD2. This CDR3 has 17 amino acids. CDR1 SGHAT and CDR2 FQNNGV come from the germline V gene. CDR3 sequence: CTSSRRLAGGPLDEQFF. The CDR3, as DNA: TGTACCAGCAGCAGGAGACTAGCGGGAGGGCCGTTGGATGAGCAGTTCTTC.

Remarks on this clonotype: Because it lacks the conserved phenylalanine or tryptophan at the end, this CDR3 is likely a read error. The chain employs TRBV11-2 and TRBJ1-1; D is ambiguous. V lost 0 bases and J lost 0, with 8 bases in between. The CDR3 loop spans 15 amino acids. CDR1 and CDR2 (germline): SGHAT, FQNNGV. The CDR3 reads CASSLESGLNTEAFL. CDR3 in DNA: TGTGCCAGCAGCTTAGAGTCCGGCCTGAACACTGAAGCTTTCCTT.

J is TRBJ2-6 and V is TRBV30, with D tentatively TRBD1 (6 bases). Germline V lookup: CDR1 GTSNPN, CDR2 SVGIG (reference sequence). The length of the CDR3 is 17 residues. Between the trimmed V and J ends, which lost 2 bases and 0 bases, there was a span of 14 bases. CDR3 sequence reads: CAWSKQGHNSGANVLTF. The CDR3 DNA sequence: TGTGCCTGGAGTAAACAGGGACACAACTCTGGGGCCAACGTCCTGACTTTC.

In regard to this clonotype: Sequence at one end of the junction differs from germline and may be a read error. The J gene is TRBJ1-2, the V gene TRBV11-2; D might be TRBD1 (5 bases). Looked up from germline, CDR1 is SGHAT and CDR2 is FQNNGV. There are 15 residues in the CDR3. The CDR3 loop reads CASSPSPGWGYGCIF. In nucleotides, the CDR3 is TGTGCCAGCAGCCCATCGCCAGGGTGGGGCTATGGCTGCATCTTC.

In regard to this clonotype: At one end, the junction sequence differs from germline, possibly due to a read error. This chain links TRBV6-1 with TRBJ2-7, with TRBD1 matching over 7 bases. Germline CDR1 reads MNHNS; CDR2 reads SASEGT. The CDR3 sequence is 15 residues long. In DNA form, the CDR3 reads TGTGCCTGCAGCGACCCAGGGGGTTCCTCCTACGAGCAGTACTTC. Protein product: CACSDPGGSSYEQYF.

Details on this clonotype: Its ends do not fully match the called genes, so a read error is possible. The CDR3 loop reads CASSSGRLAGDTGELFF. The CDR3 coding sequence is TGTGCCAGCAGCTCAGGCAGGCTAGCGGGAGACACCGGGGAACTGTTTTTT. V is TRBV11-3 and J is TRBJ2-2, with 10 bases lining up with TRBD2. The CDR3 is made up of 17 amino acids. Germline CDR1 and CDR2: SGHNT and YENEEA.

The V call is TRBV20-1, the J call TRBJ2-7; possibly TRBD2 for D (6 bases). The CDR3 totals 14 residues. From germline, CDR1 is DFQATT and CDR2 SNEGSKA (reference sequence). V was cut by 0 bases and J by 4 bases, with 13 bases left in between. The CDR3 DNA follows: TGCAGTGCTAGAGATAGAGTCCTAGCGTACGAGCAGTACTTC. It translates to CSARDRVLAYEQYF.

V is TRBV6-2 or TRBV6-3 and J is TRBJ1-5; 8 nucleotides line up with TRBD1. J was trimmed by 7 bases and V by 6 bases; bases with no gene match: 8. CDR3 size: 14 residues. Germline V lookup: CDR1 MNHEY, CDR2 SVGEGT. This chain's CDR3 is CASRLPGQDQPQHF. As DNA, the CDR3 is TGTGCCAGCAGACTTCCGGGACAGGACCAGCCCCAGCATTTT.

This clonotype was counted many times. The chain couples TRBV30 to TRBJ2-7; D is uncertain. Deletions cut 5 bases from V and 2 bases from J, with 16 bases between. The CDR3 consists of 14 residues. CDR1 and CDR2 from the germline V gene are GTSNPN and SVGIG (reference sequence). In nucleotides, the CDR3 is TGTGCCTGGGGGATACTTCCTCGACCCTACGAGCAGTACTTC. Translation gives CAWGILPRPYEQYF.

V and J are TRBV11-2 and TRBJ2-7; D unresolved. Germline values: CDR1 SGHAT, CDR2 FQNNGV. The V and J ends lost 8 bases and 4 bases respectively, with 18 bases between them. The CDR3 consists of 14 residues. The CDR3 region has the DNA TGTGCCAGCGGCATTATGTTAGTGGATTACGAGCAGTACTTC. It translates to CASGIMLVDYEQYF. The whole variable domain, filled in from reference TRBV11-2 and TRBJ2-7, reads EAGVAQSPRYKIIEKRQSVAFWCNPISGHATLYWYQQILGQGPKLLIQFQNNGVVDDSQLPKDRFSAERLKGVDSTLKIQPAKLEDSAVYLCASGIMLVDYEQYFGPGTRLTVT.

The sample holds a few counts of this clonotype. The chain carries TRBV2 and TRBJ2-6; a weak D match, TRBD1 (6 bases). Germline V gene sequence: CDR1 SNHLY, CDR2 FYNNEI. This CDR3 contains 15 residues. V lost 5 bases to trimming and J lost 1 base, with 9 bases between them. DNA for the CDR3: TGTGCCAGCAGTAGGCAGGGGTCTGGGGCCAACGTCCTGACTTTC. Translating it yields CASSRQGSGANVLTF.

Of note for this clonotype: At one boundary the junction diverges from the germline segment, which might be a read error. The chain joins TRBV13 to TRBJ2-4; 9 bases fit TRBD2. Germline assignment: CDR1 PRHDT and CDR2 FYEKMQ (reference sequence). This CDR3 spans 16 amino acids. The CDR3: CASSFRGRGGKNIQNF. The DNA for the CDR3 is TGTGCCAGCAGCTTTCGCGGGAGGGGGGGCAAAAACATTCAGAACTTC.

This clonotype has more than one count but fewer than ten. A much more abundant neighbour one base away suggests this may be a read error. The V call is TRBV10-2, the J call TRBJ2-6; D is ambiguous. Germline CDR1 WSHSY, CDR2 SAAADI. The CDR3 covers 15 residues. The CDR3 coding sequence is TGCACCAGCATGCAGAGCCAGGCTGGGGCCAACGTCCTGACTTTC. Translating it yields CTSMQSQAGANVLTF.

To note about this clonotype: This clone may be a read error of a much larger clone one base away. The rearrangement uses TRBV13 and TRBJ2-5; the D gene is possibly TRBD1 (6 bases). CDR3 size: 14 residues. Trimming took 1 base from V and 0 from J, leaving 6 bases between them. Germline CDR1 PRHDT, CDR2 FYEKMQ (reference sequence). The CDR3 DNA reads as TGTGCCAGCAGCTTAGACAGGGACCAAGAGACCCAGTACTTC. Encoded protein: CASSLDRDQETQYF. Filled out from reference TRBV13 and TRBJ2-5, the complete variable domain reads AAGVIQSPRHLIKEKRETATLKCYPIPRHDTVYWYQQGPGQDPQFLISFYEKMQSDKGSIPDRFSAQQFSDYHSELNMSSLELGDSALYFCASSLDRDQETQYFGPGTRLLVL.

As concerns this clonotype: Germline is not matched at one junction end, which may reflect a read error. The chain is built from TRBV5-5 and TRBJ2-1; TRBD2 agrees at 8 bases. The CDR3 extends over 16 amino acids. Germline CDR1 SGHKS, CDR2 YYEKEE (reference sequence). CDR3 DNA: TGTGCCAGCACCTTGACGTCGGGAGGGCCATCGAATGAGCAGTTCTTC. The encoded protein is CASTLTSGGPSNEQFF.

The chain combines TRBV28 with TRBJ2-1; 13 nucleotides align to TRBD2. J lost 9 bases, V lost 6 bases, and 11 bases had no gene match. Germline CDR1 reads MDHEN; CDR2 reads SYDVKM. The CDR3 totals 16 residues. CDR3: CASRKPGLAGISEQFF. The CDR3 DNA reads TGTGCCAGCAGAAAACCGGGACTAGCGGGAATATCTGAGCAGTTCTTC.

As concerns this clonotype: A much larger clone differs by one base, so this may be a read error. The chain combines TRBV6-1 with TRBJ1-1; D is uncertain. The CDR3 contains 14 residues. V was pared by 2 bases and J by 1 base, with 8 bases between. In germline, CDR1 is MNHNS, CDR2 SASEGT. CDR3 DNA: TGTGCCAGCAGTGAAATCGTGGGGAACACTGAAGCTTTCTTT. As protein: CASSEIVGNTEAFF.

A note on this clonotype: This may stem from a read error, because a much larger clone lies one nucleotide away. The V call is TRBV28, the J call TRBJ2-1; TRBD1 is a possible D gene (6 bases). The V gene lost 7 bases and the J gene lost 6 bases, with 22 bases spanning the gap. Germline V gene data show CDR1 as MDHEN and CDR2 as SYDVKM. The CDR3 spans 16 residues. This chain's CDR3 is CASNFRGRATGNEQFF. The CDR3 DNA reads TGTGCCAGCAATTTCAGGGGTCGGGCGACGGGCAATGAGCAGTTCTTC.

This clonotype was picked up many times. The chain couples TRBV20-1 to TRBJ1-5; a weak D match, TRBD1 (6 bases). Germline assignment: CDR1 DFQATT and CDR2 SNEGSKA (reference sequence). V lost 6 bases, J lost 1 base, and 16 bases lay in between. CDR3 length: 15 residues. CDR3 nucleotide sequence: TGCAGTGCCCTCCAGGGGCAGGCCAGCAATCAGCCCCAGCATTTT. It translates to CSALQGQASNQPQHF.

As for this clonotype: One base away lies a much larger clone, so this may be a sequencing read error. The conserved phenylalanine or tryptophan normally closing the CDR3 is absent here, so this likely arose from a read error. This chain joins TRBV5-4 and TRBJ2-2; D is unresolved. V was pared by 2 bases and J by 8 bases, with 10 bases between. The germline V gene encodes CDR1 SGHNT and CDR2 YYREEE (reference sequence). This CDR3 is built from 13 residues. The CDR3 spells CASSFVSGGELFS. CDR3 in DNA: TGTGCCAGCAGCTTCGTATCTGGGGGGGAGCTGTTTTCT.